A selection of T cell receptor beta chains follows, all from one sample in a study of blood T cell repertoires in COVID-19. Using immunoSEQ multiplex PCR, the repertoire was profiled, and TCRdb retains in-frame clones only, with some absent. The data contain 130,000 to 150,000 clones, under 90% of them singletons. The source material was peripheral blood. Every receptor here comes from a human donor in a cohort sampled during active COVID-19. The CDR3 runs from the conserved cysteine through the conserved F or W. A D gene is named only where the DNA matches it firmly. Only some rows state a clone size, as once, few, many or a class for expanded clones.

.,TRBJ1-1,TRBV20-1,.,CSARREEAFF,TGCAGTGCCCGCCGGGAGGAAGCTTTCTTT
TRBD2,TRBJ2-3,TRBV4-3,once,CASSPTRGGAGPTDTQYF,TGCGCCAGCAGCCCCACGCGGGGGGGGGCAGGGCCAACAGATACGCAGTATTTT
.,TRBJ1-6,TRBV7-2,once,CASSLGAGNSPLHF,TGTGCCAGCAGCTTAGGAGCAGGGAATTCACCCCTCCACTTT
.,TRBJ1-5,TRBV7-2,.,CASSLGLSKGNQPQHF,TGTGCCAGCAGCTTAGGCTTGAGCAAGGGGAATCAGCCCCAGCATTTT
TRBD1,TRBJ1-1,TRBV10-1,once,CASRGQLNTEAFF,TGCGCCAGCAGGGGACAGTTGAACACTGAAGCTTTCTTT
TRBD1,TRBJ1-1,TRBV11-3,.,CASTSGTGGAGDTEAFF,TGTGCCAGCACTTCCGGGACAGGGGGCGCAGGGGACACTGAAGCTTTCTTT
.,TRBJ1-1,TRBV20-1,few,CSASPGHINTEAFF,TGCAGTGCTAGTCCGGGACATATTAACACTGAAGCTTTCTTT
.,TRBJ2-2,TRBV19,.,CASSQLTLTGELFF,TGTGCCAGTAGTCAACTAACCCTGACCGGGGAGCTGTTTTTT
.,TRBJ2-1,TRBV6-5,.,CASGIVAYNEQFF,TGTGCCAGCGGTATAGTGGCCTACAATGAGCAGTTCTTC
.,TRBJ2-1,TRBV27,.,CASSFSGGGYNEQFF,TGTGCCAGCAGTTTTTCGGGGGGCGGGTACAATGAGCAGTTCTTC
.,TRBJ1-2,TRBV7-9,.,CASSLGYGDGYTF,TGTGCCAGCAGCTTAGGTTACGGGGATGGCTACACCTTC
TRBD2,TRBJ2-7,TRBV6-2/TRBV6-3,.,CASSLSGGATYEQYF,TGTGCCAGCAGTCTTTCGGGGGGGGCGACCTACGAGCAGTACTTC
.,TRBJ1-2,TRBV3-1/TRBV3-2,.,CASSQERLDSSYGYTF,TGTGCCAGCAGCCAAGAGAGGCTAGACAGCAGCTATGGCTACACCTTC
TRBD1,TRBJ1-1,TRBV11-2,.,CASSPGQGAGTEAFF,TGTGCCAGCAGCCCCGGACAGGGGGCGGGCACTGAAGCTTTCTTT
.,TRBJ2-7,TRBV28,.,CASSSPGGGSYEQYF,TGTGCCAGCAGTTCCCCCGGGGGCGGGAGCTACGAGCAGTACTTC
.,TRBJ1-2,TRBV6-5,.,CASTQGQRNYGYTF,TGTGCCAGCACCCAAGGACAGCGTAACTATGGCTACACCTTC
.,TRBJ1-2,TRBV19,.,CASRRGSSGDHYGYTF,TGTGCCAGTAGAAGGGGTAGCTCAGGGGATCACTATGGCTACACCTTC
TRBD1,TRBJ1-5,TRBV7-2,.,CASSYGDRDIYSNQPQHF,TGTGCCAGCAGCTACGGCGACAGGGACATTTATAGCAATCAGCCCCAGCATTTT
TRBD1,TRBJ1-4,TRBV18,.,CASSPRTGGEGKLFF,TGTGCCAGCTCACCCCGGACAGGGGGCGAAGGAAAACTGTTTTTT
TRBD1,TRBJ1-1,TRBV2,.,CASKGGQANTEAFF,TGTGCCAGCAAGGGGGGACAGGCAAACACTGAAGCTTTCTTT
.,TRBJ2-7,TRBV4-3,.,CASSPPGSGEQYF,TGCGCCAGCAGCCCACCGGGTTCTGGCGAGCAGTACTTC
.,TRBJ2-5,TRBV6-2/TRBV6-3,.,CASSYSEGETQYF,TGTGCCAGCAGTTACTCGGAGGGGGAGACCCAGTACTTC
.,TRBJ1-5,TRBV27,once,CATGEGVNQPQHF,TGTGCCACTGGGGAGGGGGTCAATCAGCCCCAGCATTTT
.,TRBJ1-1,TRBV6-6,.,CASSYRGESEAFF,TGTGCCAGCAGTTACAGGGGCGAATCTGAAGCTTTCTTT
.,TRBJ1-1,TRBV7-8,.,CASSLGGQVGRTEAFF,TGTGCCAGCAGCTTAGGTGGGCAGGTCGGGAGGACTGAAGCTTTCTTT
TRBD1,TRBJ1-4,TRBV18,once,CASSRGQGEKLFF,TGTGCCAGCTCACGGGGACAGGGTGAAAAACTGTTTTTT
.,TRBJ1-2,TRBV14,.,CASSPLGGAGGYTF,TGTGCCAGCAGCCCCCTTGGAGGGGCCGGCGGCTACACCTTC
.,TRBJ1-1,TRBV20-1,few,CSARRQAEAFF,TGCAGTGCTAGGCGACAGGCCGAAGCTTTCTTT
.,TRBJ1-1,TRBV27,.,CASSFQSGGRTEAFF,TGTGCCAGCAGTTTCCAGAGTGGGGGGAGGACTGAAGCTTTCTTT
TRBD1,TRBJ1-2,TRBV19,.,CAINTPGQGYGYTF,TGTGCCATTAACACACCGGGACAGGGGTATGGCTACACCTTC
TRBD1,TRBJ1-5,TRBV29-1,.,CSVGQGVDQPQHF,TGCAGCGTCGGGCAGGGGGTAGACCAGCCCCAGCATTTT
.,TRBJ1-1,TRBV9,.,CASSVEGGKAFF,TGTGCCAGCAGCGTAGAGGGGGGGAAAGCTTTCTTT
.,TRBJ1-5,TRBV19,.,CASSAGGGAGNQPQHF,TGTGCCAGTAGTGCGGGGGGGGGCGCGGGCAATCAGCCCCAGCATTTT
TRBD1,TRBJ2-7,TRBV27,.,CASSTGQGNMGYEQYF,TGTGCCAGCAGTACTGGACAGGGGAATATGGGATACGAGCAGTACTTC
TRBD1,TRBJ1-4,TRBV9,many,CASSSTGGAGKLFF,TGTGCCAGCAGCTCAACAGGGGGCGCGGGAAAACTGTTTTTT
TRBD2,TRBJ2-1,TRBV30,.,CAWSVGTTYNEQFF,TGTGCCTGGAGTGTAGGGACTACATACAATGAGCAGTTCTTC
.,TRBJ2-3,TRBV20-1,.,CSARRVDTQYF,TGCAGTGCTAGGAGGGTAGATACGCAGTATTTT
.,TRBJ1-2,TRBV30,.,CAWSRTRGYTF,TGTGCCTGGAGCCGGACACGGGGCTACACCTTC
TRBD1,TRBJ1-4,TRBV6-5,.,CASQGGEKLFF,TGTGCCAGCCAGGGGGGTGAAAAACTGTTTTTT
TRBD1,TRBJ2-7,TRBV6-2/TRBV6-3,.,CASSYHDRGRPYEQYF,TGTGCCAGCAGTTACCACGACAGGGGACGTCCCTACGAGCAGTACTTC
.,TRBJ1-3,TRBV2,.,CASAESTGGSTIYF,TGTGCCAGCGCCGAGTCGACAGGCGGCTCAACCATATATTTT